This T cell receptor (beta chain) came from a study of blood T cells in healthy people across ages. A second PCR of roughly 7 to 11 cycles used a sample-barcoded 5' primer and a J-beta primer mix. TCRdb re-derived calls from the 5' RACE reads in MiXCR, one entry per CDR3 protein. The sample consists of about 640,000 distinct CDR3 sequences, roughly three fifths of them appearing once. V lost 0 bases and J lost 6, with 6 bases in between. The CDR3 has 14 residues. Germline assignment: CDR1 MGHRA and CDR2 YSYEKL. V is TRBV4-1 and J is TRBJ1-6, with D unresolved. The sequenced sample consisted of blood. This TCR derives from a man in his sixties in good health. Here the CDR3 DNA reads TGCGCCAGCAGCCAAGAGGAGGGTAATTCACCCCTCCACTTT. It is translated as CASSQEEGNSPLHF.